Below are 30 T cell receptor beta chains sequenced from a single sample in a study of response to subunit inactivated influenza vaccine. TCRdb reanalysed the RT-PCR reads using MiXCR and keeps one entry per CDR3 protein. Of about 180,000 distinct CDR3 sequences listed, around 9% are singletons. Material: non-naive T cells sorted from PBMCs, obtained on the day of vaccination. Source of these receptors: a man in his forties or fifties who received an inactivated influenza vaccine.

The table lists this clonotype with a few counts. The CDR3 nucleotides are TGTGCCAGCTCCTGGGGGGCCAAAGAGACCCAGTACTTC. This gives the protein CASSWGAKETQYF. The V gene is TRBV7-9, the J gene TRBJ2-5, with D perhaps TRBD1 or TRBD2 (6 bases each). The V end was cut by 8 bases, the J end by 3 bases, with 13 bases between. Germline values: CDR1 SEHNR, CDR2 FQNEAQ (reference sequence). This CDR3 has 13 amino acids.

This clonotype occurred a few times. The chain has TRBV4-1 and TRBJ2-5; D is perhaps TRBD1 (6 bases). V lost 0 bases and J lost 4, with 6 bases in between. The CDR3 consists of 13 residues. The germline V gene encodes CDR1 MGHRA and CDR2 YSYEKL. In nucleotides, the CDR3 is TGCGCCAGCAGCCAAGAACAGGGAGAGACCCAGTACTTC. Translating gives CASSQEQGETQYF.

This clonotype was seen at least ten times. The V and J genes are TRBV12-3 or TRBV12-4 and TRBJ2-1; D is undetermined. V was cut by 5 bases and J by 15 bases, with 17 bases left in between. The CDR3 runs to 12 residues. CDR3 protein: CASSLTPGQRFF. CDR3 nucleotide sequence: TGTGCCAGCAGTCTAACACCGGGCCAACGGTTCTTC.

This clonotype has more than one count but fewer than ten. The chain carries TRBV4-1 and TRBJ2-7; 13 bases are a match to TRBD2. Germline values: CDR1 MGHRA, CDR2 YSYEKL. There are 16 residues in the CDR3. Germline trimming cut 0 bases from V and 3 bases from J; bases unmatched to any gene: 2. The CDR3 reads CASSQDWTSGSYEQYF. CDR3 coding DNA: TGCGCCAGCAGCCAAGATTGGACTAGCGGGAGCTACGAGCAGTACTTC.

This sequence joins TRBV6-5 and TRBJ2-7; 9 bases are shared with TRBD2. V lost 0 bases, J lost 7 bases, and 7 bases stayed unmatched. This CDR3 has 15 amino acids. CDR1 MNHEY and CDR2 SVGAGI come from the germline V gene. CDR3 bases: TGTGCCAGCAGTTACTCGATGTTGCGGGGGGGGGAGCAGTACTTC. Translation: CASSYSMLRGGEQYF.

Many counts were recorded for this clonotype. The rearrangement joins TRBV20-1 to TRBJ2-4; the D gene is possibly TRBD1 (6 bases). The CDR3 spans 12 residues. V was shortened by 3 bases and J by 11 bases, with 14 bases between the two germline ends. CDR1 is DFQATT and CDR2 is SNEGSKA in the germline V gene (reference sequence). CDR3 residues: CSASGGRLLQYF. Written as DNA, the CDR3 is TGCAGTGCTAGTGGGGGCAGGCTCCTTCAGTACTTC.

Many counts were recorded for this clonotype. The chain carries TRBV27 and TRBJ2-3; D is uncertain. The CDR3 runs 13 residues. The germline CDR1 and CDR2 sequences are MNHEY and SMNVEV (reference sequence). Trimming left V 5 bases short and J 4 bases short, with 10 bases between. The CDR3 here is CASSSSLADTQYF. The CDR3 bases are TGTGCCAGCAGTAGTTCGCTGGCAGATACGCAGTATTTT.

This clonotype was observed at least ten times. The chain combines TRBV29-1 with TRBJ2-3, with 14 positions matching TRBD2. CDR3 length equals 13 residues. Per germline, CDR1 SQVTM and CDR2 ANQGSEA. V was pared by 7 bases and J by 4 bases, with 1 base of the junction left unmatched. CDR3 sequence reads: CSGLAGGPDTQYF. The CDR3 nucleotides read TGCAGCGGACTAGCGGGAGGGCCAGATACGCAGTATTTT.

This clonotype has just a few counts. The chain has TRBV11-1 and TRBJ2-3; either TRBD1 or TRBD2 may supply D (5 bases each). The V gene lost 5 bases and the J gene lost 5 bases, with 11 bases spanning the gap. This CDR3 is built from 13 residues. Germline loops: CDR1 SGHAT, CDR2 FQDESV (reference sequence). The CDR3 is CASSGGAGDTQYF. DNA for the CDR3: TGTGCCAGCAGCGGGGGTGCGGGAGATACGCAGTATTTT.

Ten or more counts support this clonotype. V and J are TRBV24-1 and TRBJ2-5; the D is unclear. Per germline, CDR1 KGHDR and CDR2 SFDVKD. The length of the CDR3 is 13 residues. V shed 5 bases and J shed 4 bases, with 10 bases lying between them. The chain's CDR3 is CATSGMERETQYF. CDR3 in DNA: TGTGCCACCAGTGGAATGGAAAGAGAGACCCAGTACTTC.

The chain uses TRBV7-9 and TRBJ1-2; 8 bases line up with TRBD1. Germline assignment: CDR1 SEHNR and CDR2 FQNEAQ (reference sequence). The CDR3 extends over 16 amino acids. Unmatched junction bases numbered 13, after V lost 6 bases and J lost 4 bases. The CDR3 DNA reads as TGTGCCAGCAGTCTAACCCGACGGACAGGGAGCTATGGCTACACCTTC. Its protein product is CASSLTRRTGSYGYTF.

CDR3 protein: CASSQPGLSTDTQYF. CDR3 nucleotide sequence: TGTGCCAGCAGCCAACCGGGACTGAGCACAGATACGCAGTATTTT. The chain employs TRBV6-2 or TRBV6-3 and TRBJ2-3, with D maybe TRBD2 (6 bases). CDR1 MNHEY and CDR2 SVGEGT come from the germline V gene. The CDR3 length is 15 residues. Trimming left V 6 bases short and J 0 bases short, with 13 bases between.

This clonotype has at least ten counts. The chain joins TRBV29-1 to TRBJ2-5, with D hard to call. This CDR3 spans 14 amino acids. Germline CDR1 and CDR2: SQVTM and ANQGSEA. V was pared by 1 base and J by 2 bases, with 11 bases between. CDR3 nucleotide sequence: TGCAGCGTTGAAGGATTGGAGAGACAAGAGACCCAGTACTTC. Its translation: CSVEGLERQETQYF.

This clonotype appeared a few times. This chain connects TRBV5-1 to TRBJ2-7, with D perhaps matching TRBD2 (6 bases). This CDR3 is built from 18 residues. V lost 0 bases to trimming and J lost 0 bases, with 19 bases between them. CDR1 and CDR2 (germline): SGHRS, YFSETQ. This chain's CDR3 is CASSLGPAAGTSSYEQYF. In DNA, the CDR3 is TGCGCCAGCAGCTTGGGTCCCGCGGCGGGAACTAGCTCCTACGAGCAGTACTTC.

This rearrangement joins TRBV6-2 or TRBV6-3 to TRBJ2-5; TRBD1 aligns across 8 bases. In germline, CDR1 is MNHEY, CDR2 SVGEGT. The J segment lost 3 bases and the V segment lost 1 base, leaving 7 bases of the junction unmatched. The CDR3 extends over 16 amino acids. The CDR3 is CASSYLQGVLEETQYF. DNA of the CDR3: TGTGCCAGCAGTTACTTACAGGGGGTTTTGGAAGAGACCCAGTACTTC.

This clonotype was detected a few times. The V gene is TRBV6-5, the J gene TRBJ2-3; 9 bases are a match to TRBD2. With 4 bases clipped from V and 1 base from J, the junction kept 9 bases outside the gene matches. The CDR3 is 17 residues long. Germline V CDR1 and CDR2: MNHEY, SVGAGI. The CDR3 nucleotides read TGTGCCAGCAGTTTTTCACGTAGCGGGAGCGGCACAGATACGCAGTATTTT. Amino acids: CASSFSRSGSGTDTQYF.

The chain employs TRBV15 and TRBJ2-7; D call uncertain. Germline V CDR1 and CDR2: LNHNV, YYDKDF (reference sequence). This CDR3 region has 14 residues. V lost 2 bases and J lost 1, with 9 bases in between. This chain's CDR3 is CATSRYGKSYEQYF. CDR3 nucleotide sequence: TGTGCCACCAGCAGATATGGGAAGTCCTACGAGCAGTACTTC.

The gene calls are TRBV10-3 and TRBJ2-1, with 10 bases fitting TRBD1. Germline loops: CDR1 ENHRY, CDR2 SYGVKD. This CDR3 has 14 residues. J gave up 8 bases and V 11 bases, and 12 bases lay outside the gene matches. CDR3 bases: TGTGCCGTCACTGACGGACAGGGGGGGGATGAGCAGTTCTTC. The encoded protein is CAVTDGQGGDEQFF.

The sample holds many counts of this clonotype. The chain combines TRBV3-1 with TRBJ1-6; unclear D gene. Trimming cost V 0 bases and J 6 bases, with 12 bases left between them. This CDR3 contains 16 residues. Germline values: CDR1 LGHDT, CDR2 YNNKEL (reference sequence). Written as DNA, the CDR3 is TGTGCCAGCAGCCAAGATCTTCCGGGGTTTAATTCACCCCTCCACTTT. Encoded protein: CASSQDLPGFNSPLHF.

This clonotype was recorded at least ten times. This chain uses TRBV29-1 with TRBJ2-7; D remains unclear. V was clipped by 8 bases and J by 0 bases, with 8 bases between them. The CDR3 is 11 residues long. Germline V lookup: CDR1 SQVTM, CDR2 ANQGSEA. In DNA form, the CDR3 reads TGCAGCCGAAAGGGCTCCTACGAGCAGTACTTC. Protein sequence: CSRKGSYEQYF.

The CDR3 region is CASSGLGASTDTQYF. CDR3 bases: TGTGCCAGCAGCGGGTTAGGGGCTAGCACAGATACGCAGTATTTT. The genes are TRBV7-2 and TRBJ2-3; D is possibly TRBD1 (5 bases). V was shortened by 5 bases and J by 0 bases, with 12 bases between the two germline ends. The CDR3 totals 15 residues. Germline CDR1 is SGHTA and CDR2 is FQGNSA.

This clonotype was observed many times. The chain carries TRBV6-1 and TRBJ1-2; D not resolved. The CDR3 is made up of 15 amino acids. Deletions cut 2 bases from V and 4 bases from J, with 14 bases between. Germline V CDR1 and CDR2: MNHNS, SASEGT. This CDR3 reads CASSEPSSPPYGYTF. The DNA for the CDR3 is TGTGCCAGCAGTGAACCAAGCAGTCCGCCCTATGGCTACACCTTC.

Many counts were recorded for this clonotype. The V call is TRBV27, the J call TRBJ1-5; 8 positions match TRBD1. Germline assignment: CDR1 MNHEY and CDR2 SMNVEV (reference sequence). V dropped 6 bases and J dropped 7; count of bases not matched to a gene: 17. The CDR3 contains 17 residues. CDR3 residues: CASSLSLPTGDEQPQHF. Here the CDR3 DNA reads TGTGCCAGCAGCCTCTCCCTCCCGACAGGGGACGAACAGCCCCAGCATTTT.

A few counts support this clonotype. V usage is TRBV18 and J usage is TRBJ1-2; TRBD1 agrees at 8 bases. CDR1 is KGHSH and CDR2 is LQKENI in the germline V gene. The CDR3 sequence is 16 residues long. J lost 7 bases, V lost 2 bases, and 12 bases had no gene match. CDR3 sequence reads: CASSPSIEGQAGGYTF. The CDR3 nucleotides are TGTGCCAGCTCACCATCTATAGAGGGACAGGCTGGTGGCTACACCTTC.

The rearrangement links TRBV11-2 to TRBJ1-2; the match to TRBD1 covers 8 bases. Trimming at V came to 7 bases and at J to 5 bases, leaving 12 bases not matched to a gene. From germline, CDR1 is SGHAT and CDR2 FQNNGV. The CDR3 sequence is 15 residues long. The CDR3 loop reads CASTRVGQGAYGYTF. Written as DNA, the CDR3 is TGTGCCAGCACCAGAGTGGGGCAGGGGGCGTATGGCTACACCTTC.

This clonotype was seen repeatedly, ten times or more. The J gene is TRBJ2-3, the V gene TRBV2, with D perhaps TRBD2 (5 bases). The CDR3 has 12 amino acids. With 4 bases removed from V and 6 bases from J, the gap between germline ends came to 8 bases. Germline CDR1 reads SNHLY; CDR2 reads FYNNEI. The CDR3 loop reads CASSVDYDTQYF. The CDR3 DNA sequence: TGTGCCAGCAGTGTAGACTACGATACGCAGTATTTT.

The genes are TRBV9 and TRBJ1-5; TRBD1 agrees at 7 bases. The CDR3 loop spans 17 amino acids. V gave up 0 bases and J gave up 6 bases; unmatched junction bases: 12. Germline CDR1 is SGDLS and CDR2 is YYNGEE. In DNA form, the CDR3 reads TGTGCCAGCAGCGTAGACCCCGACAGGGCGCTTGGTCAGCCCCAGCATTTT. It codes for CASSVDPDRALGQPQHF.

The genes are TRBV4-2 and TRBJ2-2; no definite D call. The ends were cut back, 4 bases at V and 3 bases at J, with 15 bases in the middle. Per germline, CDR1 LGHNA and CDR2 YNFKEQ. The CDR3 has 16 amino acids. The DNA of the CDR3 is TGTGCCAGCAGCCCCGCCATGACGGGTTACACCGGGGAGCTGTTTTTT. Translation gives CASSPAMTGYTGELFF.

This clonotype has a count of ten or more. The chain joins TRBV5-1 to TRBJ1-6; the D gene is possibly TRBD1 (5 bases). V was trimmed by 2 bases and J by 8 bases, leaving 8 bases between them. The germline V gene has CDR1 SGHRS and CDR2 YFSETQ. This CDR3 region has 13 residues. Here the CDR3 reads CASSFRGDSPLHF. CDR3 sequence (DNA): TGCGCCAGCAGCTTTCGGGGGGATTCACCCCTCCACTTT.

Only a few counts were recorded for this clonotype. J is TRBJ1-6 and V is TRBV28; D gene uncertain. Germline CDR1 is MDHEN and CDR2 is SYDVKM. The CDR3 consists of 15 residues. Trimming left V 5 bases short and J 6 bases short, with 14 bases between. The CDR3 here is CASSTARVINSPLHF. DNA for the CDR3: TGTGCCAGCAGTACCGCTCGAGTTATTAATTCACCCCTCCACTTT.